The 14 T cell receptor beta chains presented below share a single source sample, sequenced in a study of blood T cell repertoires in COVID-19. Sequencing used immunoSEQ multiplex PCR; TCRdb keeps in-frame clones, though not all of them. The sample carries 310,000 or so clones, about 90% recorded once. The sample was peripheral blood. The receptor set was obtained from a woman in her forties or fifties who had recovered from COVID-19.

This chain joins TRBV5-1 and TRBJ2-6, with TRBD1 identical over 9 bases. The CDR3 totals 18 residues. J was trimmed by 0 bases and V by 4 bases; bases with no gene match: 8. Per the germline V gene, CDR1 is SGHRS and CDR2 is YFSETQ. The CDR3 DNA reads as TGCGCCAGCAGCCTATCCGGGACAGGGACCTCTGGGGCCAACGTCCTGACTTTC. Residues: CASSLSGTGTSGANVLTF.

The chain carries TRBV6-5 and TRBJ2-1, with 9 positions matching TRBD1. This CDR3 contains 15 residues. Per the germline V gene, CDR1 is MNHEY and CDR2 is SVGAGI. V shed 5 bases and J 4 bases; nucleotides not matched to a gene: 6. The CDR3 DNA sequence: TGTGCCAGCAGTCATCGACAGGGGGGGTACAATGAGCAGTTCTTC. It is translated as CASSHRQGGYNEQFF.

This clone appeared a single time. J is TRBJ1-6 and V is TRBV10-1; 11 bases align to TRBD1. V was pared by 3 bases and J by 10 bases, with 14 bases of the junction left unmatched. This CDR3 is built from 18 residues. Germline CDR1 is WNHNN and CDR2 is SYGVQD (reference sequence). The CDR3 spells CASSERDRGIYVESPLHF. In DNA, the CDR3 is TGCGCCAGCAGTGAAAGGGACAGGGGGATTTACGTTGAATCACCCCTCCACTTT.

This clone was seen once. The CDR3 bases are TGTGCCAGTTCTGACCGGCGGACTTCCTACGAGCAGTACTTC. The encoded protein is CASSDRRTSYEQYF. The chain combines TRBV7-2 with TRBJ2-7, with a weak D call TRBD2 (5 bases). Trimming shortened V by 9 bases and J by 1 base, and 16 bases separated the two germline ends. This CDR3 is built from 14 residues. Germline V gene sequence: CDR1 SGHTA, CDR2 FQGNSA.

This rearrangement joins TRBV2 to TRBJ2-3; 8 bases fit TRBD2. The CDR3 has 16 amino acids. Germline V gene data show CDR1 as SNHLY and CDR2 as FYNNEI. V shed 7 bases, J shed 1 base, and the junction held 10 bases outside the gene matches. CDR3 DNA: TGTGCCAGCAACCCGGGGGGGACTACCCGCACAGATACGCAGTATTTT. Amino acid sequence: CASNPGGTTRTDTQYF.

J is TRBJ1-1 and V is TRBV30; D is undetermined. The CDR3 is 17 amino acids. Germline CDR1 and CDR2: GTSNPN and SVGIG (reference sequence). V was clipped by 1 base and J by 1 base, with 19 bases between them. The CDR3: CAWSAPQRSAWNTEAFF. DNA for the CDR3: TGTGCCTGGAGTGCCCCGCAGCGAAGCGCTTGGAACACTGAAGCTTTCTTT.

The chain recombines TRBV30 with TRBJ1-5, with D unresolved. Per germline, CDR1 GTSNPN and CDR2 SVGIG (reference sequence). Deletions cut 2 bases from V and 4 bases from J, with 6 bases between. The CDR3 covers 12 residues. The CDR3 sequence is CAWSTLNQPQHF. DNA for the CDR3: TGTGCCTGGAGTACTCTAAATCAGCCCCAGCATTTT.

Only one count was recorded for this clone. The genes are TRBV5-1 and TRBJ1-3; D not resolved. CDR3 length: 12 amino acids. Germline V gives CDR1 SGHRS, CDR2 YFSETQ. V lost 2 bases and J lost 4, with 4 bases in between. This CDR3 reads CASSLEGNTIYF. The CDR3 DNA follows: TGCGCCAGCAGCTTAGAGGGAAACACCATATATTTT. Full variable domain (missing parts from reference TRBV5-1 and TRBJ1-3): KAGVTQTPRYLIKTRGQQVTLSCSPISGHRSVSWYQQTPGQGLQFLFEYFSETQRNKGNFPGRFSGRQFSNSRSEMNVSTLELGDSALYLCASSLEGNTIYFGEGSWLTVV.

This rearrangement joins TRBV30 to TRBJ2-1, with D perhaps TRBD1 (6 bases). The germline CDR1 and CDR2 sequences are GTSNPN and SVGIG (reference sequence). Deletions cut 8 bases from V and 6 bases from J, with 20 bases between. The CDR3 totals 14 residues. CDR3 coding DNA: TGTGCCCGGTCCAGGGCAGGGGTACCCAATGAGCAGTTCTTC. It is translated as CARSRAGVPNEQFF.

This CDR3 is CASSTRTGGYETQYF. The DNA of the CDR3 is TGCGCCAGCAGCACTCGGACAGGGGGCTATGAGACCCAGTACTTC. The chain joins TRBV5-1 to TRBJ2-5; the match to TRBD1 covers 11 bases. The germline gives CDR1 SGHRS, CDR2 YFSETQ. CDR3 size: 15 residues. Trimming cost V 4 bases and J 5 bases; bases outside gene matches: 7.

The V gene is TRBV19, the J gene TRBJ2-7; TRBD1 matches 11 bases. The CDR3 sequence is 15 residues long. Looked up from germline, CDR1 is LNHDA and CDR2 is SQIVND (reference sequence). J lost 4 bases, V lost 4 bases, and 6 bases had no gene match. The chain's CDR3 is CASSRGTGGSYEQYF. The CDR3 nucleotides read TGTGCCAGTAGTAGGGGGACAGGGGGTTCGTACGAGCAGTACTTC.

The chain couples TRBV9 to TRBJ1-2; tentative D call: TRBD1 (6 bases). This CDR3 is built from 16 residues. Germline loops: CDR1 SGDLS, CDR2 YYNGEE. With 3 bases removed from V and 0 bases from J, the gap between germline ends came to 15 bases. CDR3 DNA sequence: TGTGCCAGCAGCGCCAGAGGGGGGGGAGCTAACTATGGCTACACCTTC. This translates into CASSARGGGANYGYTF.

The chain carries TRBV18 and TRBJ1-5; 8 bases fit TRBD1. Trimming at V came to 6 bases and at J to 6 bases, leaving 7 bases not matched to a gene. Looked up from germline, CDR1 is KGHSH and CDR2 is LQKENI. The length of the CDR3 is 14 residues. The CDR3 protein is CASSTTGVGQPQHF. The DNA of the CDR3 is TGTGCCAGCTCTACGACAGGGGTCGGTCAGCCCCAGCATTTT.

This clone occurred a few times. The chain carries TRBV19 and TRBJ1-6; D gene ambiguous. Germline V gene data show CDR1 as LNHDA and CDR2 as SQIVND (reference sequence). The germline V and J ends were trimmed by 8 bases and 7 bases, with 12 bases remaining between them. The CDR3 consists of 13 residues. CDR3 bases: TGTGCCAGTTCACCGGGAAGGAATTCACCCCTCCACTTT. This codes for CASSPGRNSPLHF. The complete variable domain, with remaining parts taken from reference TRBV19 and TRBJ1-6, reads DGGITQSPKYLFRKEGQNVTLSCEQNLNHDAMYWYRQDPGQGLRLIYYSQIVNDFQKGDIAEGYSVSREKKESFPLTVTSAQKNPTAFYLCASSPGRNSPLHFGNGTRLTVT.